The 11 T cell receptor beta chains given below trace back to one sample, sequenced in a study of cytomegalovirus exposure and HLA in healthy donors. It was with 60 Vbeta and 13 Jbeta primers that the PCR ran. Produced via immunoSEQ multiplex PCR; TCRdb's table is partial and in-frame only. Counted here are some 120,000 clones, 79% occurring once; the ten biggest clones make up roughly 2%. Sequencing was performed on PBMCs. The receptors derive from a man between 18 and 29 years old in good health and CMV-seronegative.

This clone has just one count. The genes are TRBV4-3 and TRBJ2-5; 8 bases match TRBD1. From germline, CDR1 is LGHNA and CDR2 YSLEER. The CDR3 totals 15 residues. The junction had 7 bases not matched to a gene; V was cut back by 4 bases and J by 3 bases. CDR3 residues: CASSPRDRPEETQYF. CDR3 bases: TGCGCCAGCAGCCCCCGGGACAGGCCTGAAGAGACCCAGTACTTC.

CDR3 in DNA: TGTGCCAGCAGTTGGACGGGGGGGAACACTGAAGCTTTCTTT. Translating it yields CASSWTGGNTEAFF. V and J are TRBV28 and TRBJ1-1; perhaps TRBD1 as D (5 bases). The ends were cut back, 4 bases at V and 1 base at J, with 10 bases in the middle. The V gene's germline CDR1 is MDHEN and CDR2 SYDVKM. The CDR3 spans 14 residues.

The genes are TRBV13 and TRBJ2-7, with D maybe TRBD2 (5 bases). The germline CDR1 and CDR2 sequences are PRHDT and FYEKMQ (reference sequence). Deletions cut 6 bases from V and 2 bases from J, with 26 bases between. This CDR3 comprises 18 residues. CDR3 amino acids: CASSPSGWSNLKTYEQYF. In nucleotides, the CDR3 is TGTGCCAGCAGTCCTTCGGGATGGTCTAACCTTAAGACCTACGAGCAGTACTTC.

Details on this clone: Its ends do not fully match the called genes, so a read error is possible. This chain joins TRBV7-7 and TRBJ2-1; possible D gene TRBD1, 5 bases. CDR1 and CDR2 (germline): SSHAT, FNYEAQ (reference sequence). The CDR3 totals 14 residues. DNA for the CDR3: TGTGCTAGCAGCTTAGATGGGGCCCAGGCAAAGCAGTTCTTC. Protein product: CASSLDGAQAKQFF.

This chain connects TRBV2 to TRBJ2-5; 9 positions agree with TRBD1. Trimming removed 5 bases from V and 4 bases from J; junction bases left unmatched: 8. The CDR3 is 15 amino acids. CDR1 is SNHLY, CDR2 FYNNEI, per germline. The CDR3 DNA reads TGTGCCAGCAGTAAGGGACAGGGTTTGGTAGAGACCCAGTACTTC. It yields the protein CASSKGQGLVETQYF.

The chain joins TRBV27 to TRBJ2-7; D may be TRBD1 (6 bases). V gave up 3 bases and J gave up 0 bases, with 9 bases separating them. The CDR3 spans 14 residues. Germline V lookup: CDR1 MNHEY, CDR2 SMNVEV (reference sequence). CDR3 residues: CASSLDSFSYEQYF. For the CDR3, the DNA is TGTGCCAGCAGTTTGGACAGTTTCTCCTACGAGCAGTACTTC.

V usage is TRBV14 and J usage is TRBJ1-2, with 7 bases identical to TRBD1. This CDR3 comprises 14 residues. J lost 6 bases, V lost 3 bases, and 7 bases had no gene match. From germline, CDR1 is SGHDN and CDR2 FVKESK. CDR3 sequence reads: CASSQAGGLDGYTF. The CDR3 bases are TGTGCCAGCAGCCAGGCAGGGGGACTGGATGGCTACACCTTC.

The V and J genes are TRBV27 and TRBJ2-7; 11 positions agree with TRBD2. Germline loops: CDR1 MNHEY, CDR2 SMNVEV (reference sequence). Trimming at V came to 2 bases and at J to 4 bases, leaving 4 bases not matched to a gene. This CDR3 comprises 15 residues. The CDR3 DNA sequence: TGTGCCAGCAGTTTAGGGCTAGCGGGAGGTTACGAGCAGTACTTC. It specifies CASSLGLAGGYEQYF.

V is TRBV7-9 and J is TRBJ2-1; 7 bases are a match to TRBD1. Per germline, CDR1 SEHNR and CDR2 FQNEAQ (reference sequence). The V segment lost 3 bases and the J segment 9 bases; nucleotides outside the gene matches: 8. This CDR3 is 14 amino acids long. The DNA for the CDR3 is TGTGCCAGCAGCTTGAGGGGGCAGGGGCGTGAGCAGTTCTTC. Translated: CASSLRGQGREQFF.

The V gene is TRBV19, the J gene TRBJ2-3; the D is unclear. Germline assignment: CDR1 LNHDA and CDR2 SQIVND (reference sequence). V was cut by 2 bases and J by 6 bases, with 9 bases left in between. The CDR3 totals 13 residues. CDR3 amino acids: CASSIYGWDTQYF. CDR3 bases: TGTGCCAGTAGTATATACGGGTGGGATACGCAGTATTTT.

As to this clone: Other DNA sequences of this sample code for an identical CDR3. This chain links TRBV9 with TRBJ1-1; no definite D call. CDR1 is SGDLS and CDR2 is YYNGEE in the germline V gene. V was clipped by 4 bases and J by 1 base, with 14 bases between them. The CDR3 contains 15 residues. As DNA, the CDR3 is TGTGCCAGCAGCCCCAGAGGGAACCAGAACACTGAAGCTTTCTTT. It yields the protein CASSPRGNQNTEAFF. The whole variable domain, filled in from reference TRBV9 and TRBJ1-1, reads DSGVTQTPKHLITATGQRVTLRCSPRSGDLSVYWYQQSLDQGLQFLIQYYNGEERAKGNILERFSAQQFPDLHSELNLSSLELGDSALYFCASSPRGNQNTEAFFGQGTRLTVV.